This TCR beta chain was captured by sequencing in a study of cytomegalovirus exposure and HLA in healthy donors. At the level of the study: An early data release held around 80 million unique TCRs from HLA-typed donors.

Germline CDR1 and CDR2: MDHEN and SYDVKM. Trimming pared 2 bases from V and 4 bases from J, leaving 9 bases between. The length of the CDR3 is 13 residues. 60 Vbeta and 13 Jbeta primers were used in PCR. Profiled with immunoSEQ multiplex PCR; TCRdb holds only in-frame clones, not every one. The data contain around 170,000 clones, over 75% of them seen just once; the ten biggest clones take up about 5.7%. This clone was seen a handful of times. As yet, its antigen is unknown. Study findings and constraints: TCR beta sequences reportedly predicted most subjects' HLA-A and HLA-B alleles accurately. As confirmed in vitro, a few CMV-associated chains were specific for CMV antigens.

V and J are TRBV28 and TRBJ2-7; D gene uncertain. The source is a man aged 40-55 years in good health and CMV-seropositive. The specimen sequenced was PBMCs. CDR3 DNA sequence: TGTGCCAGCAGTTTAGTCACCCTATACGAGCAGTACTTC. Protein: CASSLVTLYEQYF.